At least ten counts were recorded for the clone carrying this TCR beta chain. Antigen: not known. Trimming took 0 bases from V and 6 from J, leaving 14 bases between them. This CDR3 has 15 amino acids. Germline lookup yields CDR1 SGHKS and CDR2 YYEKEE (reference sequence). These data are taken from a study of blood T cells in healthy people across ages. Whole-study findings and limits: It was held that the diversity estimates obtained from one million T cells were underestimates. Among long-lived donors, naive CD4+ cells were more numerous and diversity higher than in aged donors.

Each donor gave 9 to 10 milliliters of peripheral blood. The use of a sample-barcoded 5' primer and a J-beta primer mix characterized a second PCR of roughly 6 to 11 cycles. TCRdb reprocessed the 5' RACE reads with MiXCR, giving one entry per CDR3 protein. The table records about 970,000 distinct CDR3 sequences, roughly 47% of them present only once. The TCR comes from a woman aged 60-70 years in good health. The sequencing sample was made of blood. The rearrangement uses TRBV5-5 and TRBJ2-3; no definite D call. The CDR3 DNA reads TGTGCCAGCAGCTTGGACGTTCCCTTAGGTGATACGCAGTATTTT. Its protein product is CASSLDVPLGDTQYF.